The 2 T cell receptor beta chains listed next were all sequenced from one sample in a study of T cells and copy number aberrations in small-cell lung cancer. The data were produced by immunoSEQ multiplex PCR, yet TCRdb's version contains in-frame clones alone and is incomplete. There are thousands of clones in the sample; around 69% occur only once, and around a tenth lies in the top ten. Input material: normal tissue next to the tumor. The origin of the receptors is a woman between 65 and 79 years old with small cell lung cancer. Some clones in this sample may be carry-over from other donors' samples.

The chain links TRBV5-4 to TRBJ2-3, with D perhaps being TRBD1 or TRBD2 (7 bases each). Germline loops: CDR1 SGHNT, CDR2 YYREEE (reference sequence). This CDR3 has 13 residues. Trimming pared 7 bases from V and 6 bases from J, leaving 15 bases between. The CDR3 region has the DNA TGTGCCAGCCAGGGGGGGTTGAGGGATACGCAGTATTTT. It translates to CASQGGLRDTQYF.

This clone is labeled medium-sized (0.01 to 0.1%). Additional DNA sequences in this sample encode the identical CDR3. The CDR3 is CASISGTLNTEAFF. DNA for the CDR3: TGTGCCAGCATCTCCGGGACACTGAACACTGAAGCTTTCTTT. This chain uses TRBV5-6 with TRBJ1-1, with D maybe TRBD1 (6 bases). With 6 bases removed from V and 0 bases from J, the gap between germline ends came to 12 bases. The CDR3 has 14 amino acids. Germline V lookup: CDR1 SGHDT, CDR2 YYEEEE.